Below are 9 T cell receptor beta chains sequenced from a single sample in a study of CD8 T cells in Susac syndrome. About 0.45 to 1 ug RNA was reverse transcribed with random hexamers. TCRdb re-called the immunoSEQ multiplex PCR reads with MiXCR, one entry per CDR3 protein. The sample holds around 70,000 distinct CDR3 sequences; roughly 94% are singletons and the top ten take 0.56%. Source material: CD8+ T cells from PBMCs. These receptors all come from a human donor with multiple sclerosis.

The rearrangement uses TRBV3-1 and TRBJ2-1, with D possibly matching TRBD1 (6 bases). Trimming left V 0 bases short and J 9 bases short, with 9 bases between. Germline CDR1 LGHDT, CDR2 YNNKEL (reference sequence). This CDR3 contains 13 residues. DNA for the CDR3: TGTGCCAGCAGCCAAGATATGGGGGCTGAGCAGTTCTTC. It yields the protein CASSQDMGAEQFF.

The V call is TRBV21-1, the J call TRBJ1-5; the D segment call TRBD1 is taken from the table without a DNA check. TRBV21-1 is given as a pseudogene. CDR3 size: 14 residues. CDR3 DNA: TGTGCCAGCAGCAAAGCGTGGGGCCAACAGCCCCAGCATTTT. Encoded protein: CASSKAWGQQPQHF.

The gene calls are TRBV9 and TRBJ2-1; 10 bases map to TRBD2. The J segment lost 6 bases and the V segment lost 2 bases, leaving 5 bases of the junction unmatched. The V gene's germline CDR1 is SGDLS and CDR2 YYNGEE. The CDR3 length is 15 residues. CDR3 coding DNA: TGTGCCAGCAGCGTTACTAGCGGGGCCCCCAATGAGCAGTTCTTC. Translating gives CASSVTSGAPNEQFF.

The V and J genes are TRBV11-2 and TRBJ1-4; D remains ambiguous. Germline V gene sequence: CDR1 SGHAT, CDR2 FQNNGV. The CDR3 consists of 13 residues. Trimming removed 2 bases from V and 8 bases from J, with 9 bases in between. In DNA form, the CDR3 reads TGTGCCAGCAGCTTAAGAACAGCCGAAAAACTGTTTTTT. Encoded protein: CASSLRTAEKLFF.

The gene calls are TRBV15 and TRBJ2-4; D remains unclear. Trimming took 0 bases from V and 1 from J, leaving 7 bases between them. Germline V gene lookup returns CDR1 LNHNV and CDR2 YYDKDF (reference sequence). This CDR3 has 15 amino acids. The CDR3 loop reads CATSRESAAKNIQYF. The CDR3 bases are TGTGCCACCAGCAGAGAGTCGGCGGCCAAAAACATTCAGTACTTC.

This chain links TRBV6-2 or TRBV6-3 with TRBJ1-2, with TRBD1 matching 7 bases. This CDR3 has 14 residues. From germline, CDR1 is MNHEY and CDR2 SVGEGT. J lost 6 bases, V lost 1 base, and 5 bases had no gene match. CDR3 sequence: CASSYLGQPDGYTF. CDR3 bases: TGTGCCAGCAGTTACTTGGGACAGCCTGATGGCTACACCTTC.

Written as DNA, the CDR3 is TGTGCCAGCAGCTTAGAAAGGGGCGTCCTTAGGACCCAGTACTTC. The encoded protein is CASSLERGVLRTQYF. The J gene is TRBJ2-5, the V gene TRBV7-9; tentative D call: TRBD1 (5 bases). V lost 1 base, J lost 7 bases, and 16 bases lay in between. This CDR3 spans 15 amino acids. The germline gives CDR1 SEHNR, CDR2 FQNEAQ (reference sequence).

The count of this clonotype is one. V gene TRBV4-2 combines with J gene TRBJ2-1; D perhaps matches TRBD2 (6 bases). Trimming took off 5 bases at V and 8 bases at J, with 16 bases between the two ends. The CDR3 has 14 amino acids. Germline V lookup: CDR1 LGHNA, CDR2 YNFKEQ. This CDR3 is CASSRGGGRDEQFF. CDR3 DNA: TGTGCCAGCAGCAGAGGTGGAGGGCGCGATGAGCAGTTCTTC.

The chain employs TRBV20-1 and TRBJ1-4; D might be TRBD1 (5 bases). The CDR3 is made up of 16 amino acids. Trimming stripped 0 bases from V and 7 bases from J, with 18 bases between. Germline CDR1 is DFQATT and CDR2 is SNEGSKA (reference sequence). The CDR3 sequence: CSARDLWAATGEKLFF. CDR3 nucleotide sequence: TGCAGTGCTAGAGATCTCTGGGCCGCTACAGGTGAAAAACTGTTTTTT.